This paragraph reports one T cell receptor beta chain. This CDR3 has 16 amino acids. The ends lost 1 base at V and 8 bases at J; junction bases unmatched: 10. Germline-derived CDR1 and CDR2 are MNHEY and SVGAGI. This record belongs to a study of blood T cell repertoires in COVID-19. Across the study: The United States, Italy and Spain provided the acute and convalescent COVID-19 samples. PBMCs, B-cell-depleted T cells, or T cells were the source of the cDNA or gDNA that made up the material.

Original methodology: Amplified reference gene primers provided the basis for estimating nucleated cell counts. Libraries were prepared by immunoSEQ multiplex PCR; TCRdb keeps only in-frame clonotypes and omits some of them. D and trimming were read from the DNA, whereas the V and J calls and clone size are those reported in that table. The sample lists 150,000 to 190,000 clones; 65% to 90% were seen once. This clonotype was sampled from a woman aged 50 to 60 with acute or convalescent COVID-19. J is TRBJ1-4 and V is TRBV6-5; 7 nucleotides match TRBD1. The sequenced sample consisted of peripheral blood. The CDR3 protein is CASSYYKTGEWEKLFF. CDR3 bases: TGTGCCAGCAGTTACTACAAAACAGGGGAGTGGGAAAAACTGTTTTTT.